Detailed here is one T cell receptor beta chain. J lost 8 bases, V lost 8 bases, and 17 bases had no gene match. The CDR3 sequence is 17 residues long. Germline lookup yields CDR1 KGHSH and CDR2 LQKENI. These data are taken from a study of T cell repertoires in cytomegalovirus infection. Via MiXCR, TCRdb re-called the reads, giving one row per CDR3 protein. The repertoire holds more than 200,000 distinct CDR3 sequences, with approximately 9.1% as singletons. Sequenced material: PBMCs. The chain uses TRBV18 and TRBJ2-1; 11 bases match TRBD2. This sequence was found in a human donor in good health (CMV status not recorded). Some clones in this sample may be carry-over from other donors' samples. The CDR3: CASASLSGRATGDEQFF. The DNA of the CDR3 is TGTGCCAGCGCCAGCCTTAGCGGGAGGGCCACAGGAGATGAGCAGTTCTTC.